This is a list of T cell receptor beta chains from one sample in a study of T-cell reconstitution after alpha-beta-depleted transplantation in children. From the PCR reads, TCRdb called clonotypes with MiXCR, one entry per CDR3 protein. The repertoire has about 98,000 distinct CDR3 sequences, more than 20% of them found once; the top ten carry over 20%. Sequencing used PBMCs, obtained before TCRalphabeta/CD19-depleted stem cell transplant. Receptors were obtained from a boy younger than 10 with acute lymphoblastic leukemia, due to receive a stem cell transplant. The conserved cysteine and the conserved F or W are not part of the CDR3 here. Each record gives: V gene, J gene, CDR3 protein.

TRBV7-2	TRBJ2-4	ASSLRQGENIQY
TRBV27	TRBJ2-1	ASSGLAEGLNEQ
TRBV2	TRBJ2-7	ASRVGGGASYEQY
TRBV11-2	TRBJ1-2	ASSPSSGQGDGYT
TRBV11-2	TRBJ1-6	ASSFLGTGSLNSPLH
TRBV29-1	TRBJ2-7	SVGVGEPYEQY
TRBV27	TRBJ2-1	ASSSGTGVNEQF
TRBV7-2	TRBJ1-1	ASSLSGFGEAF
TRBV11-2	TRBJ2-2	ASSFQGGVGTGELF
TRBV5-1	TRBJ2-7	ASGDFPASYEQY
TRBV5-1	TRBJ2-3	ASFREDREADTQY
TRBV7-8	TRBJ2-3	ASSPETGGPGTDTQY
TRBV15	TRBJ2-1	ATSGRSSYNEQF
TRBV20-1	TRBJ2-1	SARDRGDYNEQF
TRBV12-3/TRBV12-4	TRBJ2-2	ASSPQGLRAGELF
TRBV6-5	TRBJ2-5	ASSYSITGPSGAQY
TRBV28	TRBJ2-1	ASSRPGQTYNEQF
TRBV7-2	TRBJ1-2	ASGGQGVNYGYT
TRBV29-1	TRBJ2-3	SVGVPSTDTQY
TRBV27	TRBJ1-1	ASRRFSGQGAEAF
TRBV10-3	TRBJ2-7	AISEGHEQY
TRBV20-1	TRBJ2-7	SARVLALNYEQY
TRBV20-1	TRBJ2-7	SANPGTYEQY